Sequencing of this T cell receptor beta chain was carried out in a study of blood T cell repertoires in COVID-19. At the level of the study: Collection of acute and convalescent COVID-19 samples took place in the United States, Italy and Spain. PBMCs, B-cell-depleted T cells, or T cells were the source of the cDNA or gDNA that made up the material.

In the original processing: Amplification with reference gene primers provided the estimates of nucleated cell counts. Assay used: immunoSEQ multiplex PCR; TCRdb lists only in-frame clones, some missing. V, J and clone size were drawn from that table, and D and trimming were deduced from the DNA. Of more than 200,000 clones in the sample, more than 65% are singletons; the top ten hold roughly 4%. V was pared by 6 bases and J by 5 bases, with 13 bases of the junction left unmatched. CDR1 is LNHDA, CDR2 SQIVND, per germline (reference sequence). The CDR3 runs to 16 residues. V and J are TRBV19 and TRBJ1-5; 7 bases map to TRBD1. Sequencing was done on a sample of peripheral blood. The sequence came from a woman between 40 and 50 years old with active or convalescent COVID-19. CDR3 DNA: TGTGCCAGTAGCCAAACCTTACAGGGGAAACATCAGCCCCAGCATTTT. It codes for CASSQTLQGKHQPQHF.